The entry below describes one TCR beta chain. In the study's own analysis: Using reference gene primer amplification, nucleated cell counts were estimated. Profiling relied on immunoSEQ multiplex PCR, and the TCRdb table lists in-frame clones only, not all of them. The DNA gave D and trimming, while V, J and clone size come from that table. The data show 60,000 to 65,000 clones, 85% to 90% seen once. This sample was included in a study of blood T cell repertoires in COVID-19. The V gene's germline CDR1 is MNHEY and CDR2 SMNVEV (reference sequence). Trimming removed 2 bases from V and 4 bases from J; junction bases left unmatched: 6. This CDR3 is built from 16 residues.

Sequencing was done on a sample of peripheral blood. The sequence derives from a human donor with active COVID-19. The donor label of this sample is uncertain. V is TRBV27 and J is TRBJ1-1, with TRBD1 identical over 11 bases. The CDR3 here is CASSLPVGTGGTEAFF. In DNA, the CDR3 is TGTGCCAGCAGTTTACCCGTTGGGACAGGGGGCACTGAAGCTTTCTTT.